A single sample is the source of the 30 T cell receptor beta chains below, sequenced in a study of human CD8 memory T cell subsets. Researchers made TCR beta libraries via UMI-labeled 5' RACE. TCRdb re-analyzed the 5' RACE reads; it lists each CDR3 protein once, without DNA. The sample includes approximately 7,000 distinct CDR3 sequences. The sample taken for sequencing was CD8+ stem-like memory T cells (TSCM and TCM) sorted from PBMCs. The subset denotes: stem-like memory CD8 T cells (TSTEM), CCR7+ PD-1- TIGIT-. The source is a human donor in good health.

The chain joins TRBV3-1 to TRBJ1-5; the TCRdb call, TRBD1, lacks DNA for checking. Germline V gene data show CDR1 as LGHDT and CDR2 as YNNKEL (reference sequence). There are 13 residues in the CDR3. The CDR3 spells CASSQGGVQPQHF.

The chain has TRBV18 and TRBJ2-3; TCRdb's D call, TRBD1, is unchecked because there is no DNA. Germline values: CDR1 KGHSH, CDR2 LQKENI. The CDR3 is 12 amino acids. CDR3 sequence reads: CASALYTDTQYF.

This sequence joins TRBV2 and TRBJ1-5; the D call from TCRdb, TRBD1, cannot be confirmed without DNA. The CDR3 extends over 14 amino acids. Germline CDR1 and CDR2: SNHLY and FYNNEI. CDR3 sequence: CASSEWGGNQPQHF.

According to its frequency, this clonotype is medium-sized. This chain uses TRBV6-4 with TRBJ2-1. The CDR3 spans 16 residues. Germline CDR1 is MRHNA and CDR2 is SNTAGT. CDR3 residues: CASSDSELGSYNEQFF.

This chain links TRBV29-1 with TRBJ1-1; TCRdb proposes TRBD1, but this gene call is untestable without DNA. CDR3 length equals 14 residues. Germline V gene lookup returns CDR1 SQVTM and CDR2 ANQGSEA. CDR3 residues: CSVIAPRGAFEAFF.

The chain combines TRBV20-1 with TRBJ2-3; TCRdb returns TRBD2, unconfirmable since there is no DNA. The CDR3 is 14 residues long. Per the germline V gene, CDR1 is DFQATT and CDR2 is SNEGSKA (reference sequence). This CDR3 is CSARELGPSDTQYF.

The CDR3 protein is CASSRAPGHEQYF. The chain recombines TRBV11-2 with TRBJ2-7; without DNA, the TCRdb call of TRBD1 cannot be checked. CDR3 length equals 13 residues. Germline lookup yields CDR1 SGHAT and CDR2 FQNNGV.

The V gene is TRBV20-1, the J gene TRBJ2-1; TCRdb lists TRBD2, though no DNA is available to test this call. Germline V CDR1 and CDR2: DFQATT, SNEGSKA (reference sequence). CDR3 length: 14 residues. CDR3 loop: CSASRLALYNEQFF.

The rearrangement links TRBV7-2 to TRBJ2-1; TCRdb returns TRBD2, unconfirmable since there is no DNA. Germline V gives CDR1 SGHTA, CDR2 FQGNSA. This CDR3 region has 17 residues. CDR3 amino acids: CASSEEVAQYSYNEQFF.

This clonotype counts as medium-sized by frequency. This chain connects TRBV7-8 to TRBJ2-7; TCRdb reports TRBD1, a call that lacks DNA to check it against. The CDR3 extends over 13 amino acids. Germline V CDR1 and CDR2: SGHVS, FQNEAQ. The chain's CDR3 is CASSPDRGYEQYF.

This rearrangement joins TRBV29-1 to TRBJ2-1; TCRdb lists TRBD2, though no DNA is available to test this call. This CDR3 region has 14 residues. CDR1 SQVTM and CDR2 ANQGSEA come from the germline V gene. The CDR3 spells CSVLAGSDYNEQFF.

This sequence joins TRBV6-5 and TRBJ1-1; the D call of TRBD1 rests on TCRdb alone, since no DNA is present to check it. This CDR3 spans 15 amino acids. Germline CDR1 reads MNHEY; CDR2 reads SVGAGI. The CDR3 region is CASIGQGVMNTEAFF.

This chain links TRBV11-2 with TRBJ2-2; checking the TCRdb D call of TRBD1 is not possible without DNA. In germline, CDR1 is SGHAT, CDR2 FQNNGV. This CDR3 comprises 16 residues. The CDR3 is CASSLRTDRGAGELFF.

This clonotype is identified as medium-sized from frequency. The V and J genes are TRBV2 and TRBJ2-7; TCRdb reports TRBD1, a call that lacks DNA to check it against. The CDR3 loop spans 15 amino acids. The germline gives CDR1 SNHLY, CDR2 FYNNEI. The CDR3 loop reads CASSEGPGQGYEQYF. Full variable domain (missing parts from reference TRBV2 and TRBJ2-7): EPEVTQTPSHQVTQMGQEVILRCVPISNHLYFYWYRQILGQKVEFLVSFYNNEISEKSEIFDDQFSVERPDGSNFTLKIRSTKLEDSAMYFCASSEGPGQGYEQYFGPGTRLTVT.

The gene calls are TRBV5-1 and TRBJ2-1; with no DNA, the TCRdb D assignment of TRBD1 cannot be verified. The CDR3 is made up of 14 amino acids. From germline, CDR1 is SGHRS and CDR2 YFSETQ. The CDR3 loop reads CASSALDSNNEQFF.

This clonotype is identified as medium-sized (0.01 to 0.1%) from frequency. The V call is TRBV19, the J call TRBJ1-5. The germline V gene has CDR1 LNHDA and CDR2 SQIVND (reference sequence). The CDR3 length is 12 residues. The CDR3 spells CASSTGHQPQHF.

The CDR3 sequence: CASSLGGFYEQFF. The genes are TRBV12-3 or TRBV12-4 and TRBJ2-1. This CDR3 is built from 13 residues.

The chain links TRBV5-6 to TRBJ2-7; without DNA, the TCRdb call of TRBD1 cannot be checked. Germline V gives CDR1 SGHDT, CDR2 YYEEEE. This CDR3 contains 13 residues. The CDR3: CASSTLNPYEQYF. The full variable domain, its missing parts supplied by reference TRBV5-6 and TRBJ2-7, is DAGVTQSPTHLIKTRGQQVTLRCSPKSGHDTVSWYQQALGQGPQFIFQYYEEEERQRGNFPDRFSGHQFPNYSSELNVNALLLGDSALYLCASSTLNPYEQYFGPGTRLTVT.

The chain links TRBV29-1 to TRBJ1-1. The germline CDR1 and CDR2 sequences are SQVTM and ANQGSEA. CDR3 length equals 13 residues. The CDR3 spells CSVDFQGGTEAFF.

CDR3 residues: CASSLPGTGGNEQYF. The chain carries TRBV5-5 and TRBJ2-7; TCRdb gives TRBD1 as the D gene, but with no DNA this cannot be confirmed. This CDR3 has 15 amino acids. CDR1 is SGHKS, CDR2 YYEKEE, per germline (reference sequence).

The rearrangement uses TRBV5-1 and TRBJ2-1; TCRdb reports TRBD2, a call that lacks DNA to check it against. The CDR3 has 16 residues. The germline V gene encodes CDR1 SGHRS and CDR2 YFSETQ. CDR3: CASSSPPGSSYNEQFF.

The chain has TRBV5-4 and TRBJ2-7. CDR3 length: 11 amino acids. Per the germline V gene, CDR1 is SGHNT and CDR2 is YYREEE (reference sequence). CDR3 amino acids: CASSTLREQYF.

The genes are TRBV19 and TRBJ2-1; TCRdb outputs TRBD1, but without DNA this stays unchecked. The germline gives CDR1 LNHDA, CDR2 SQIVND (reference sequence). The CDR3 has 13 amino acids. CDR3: CASSRDSNNEQFF.

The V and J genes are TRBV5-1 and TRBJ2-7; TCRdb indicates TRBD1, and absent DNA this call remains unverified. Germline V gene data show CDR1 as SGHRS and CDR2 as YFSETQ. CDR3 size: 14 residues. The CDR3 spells CASSLGQGAYEQYF.

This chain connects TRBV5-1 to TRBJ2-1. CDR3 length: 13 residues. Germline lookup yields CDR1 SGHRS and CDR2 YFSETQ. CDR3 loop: CASSLVSLDEQFF.

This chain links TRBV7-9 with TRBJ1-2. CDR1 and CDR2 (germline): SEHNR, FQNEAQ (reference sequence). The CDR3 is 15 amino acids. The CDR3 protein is CASSLAGTANYGYTF.

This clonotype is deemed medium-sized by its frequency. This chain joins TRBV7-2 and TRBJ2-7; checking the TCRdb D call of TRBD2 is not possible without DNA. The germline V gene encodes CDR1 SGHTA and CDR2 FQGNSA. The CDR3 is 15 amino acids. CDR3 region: CASSQGLAGRYEQYF.

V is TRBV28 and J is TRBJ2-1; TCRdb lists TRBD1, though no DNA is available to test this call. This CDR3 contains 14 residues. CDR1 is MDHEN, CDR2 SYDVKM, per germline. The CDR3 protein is CASSPRGPRLEQFF.

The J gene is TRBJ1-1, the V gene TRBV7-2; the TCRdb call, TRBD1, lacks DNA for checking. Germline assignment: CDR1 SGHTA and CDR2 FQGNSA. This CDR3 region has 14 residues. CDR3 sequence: CASSLLEGDTEAFF.

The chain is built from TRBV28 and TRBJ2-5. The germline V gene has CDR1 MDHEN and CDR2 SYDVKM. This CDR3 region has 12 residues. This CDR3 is CASSSVVAAQYF. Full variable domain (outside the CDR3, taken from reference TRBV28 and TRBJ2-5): DVKVTQSSRYLVKRTGEKVFLECVQDMDHENMFWYRQDPGLGLRLIYFSYDVKMKEKGDIPEGYSVSREKKERFSLILESASTNQTSMYLCASSSVVAAQYFGPGTRLLVL.